The 15 T cell receptor beta chains presented below share a single source sample, sequenced in a study of PD-1 blockade in classical Hodgkin lymphoma. TCRdb keeps only in-frame clones here, not all; method: immunoSEQ multiplex PCR. Among some 4,500 clones listed, over 55% were seen once. Time point: cycle 4 day 1 (C4D1), after less than seven weeks of nivolumab. No patient escaped relapse after autologous stem cell transplantation, and brentuximab vedotin exposure varied. The material sequenced was peripheral blood mononuclear cells (PBMCs), taken before the fourth cycle of nivolumab. The receptors were sampled from a human donor with classical Hodgkin lymphoma.

Here the CDR3 reads CASSVRDRGGDTQYF. DNA for the CDR3: TGTGCCAGCAGCGTTCGGGACCGAGGGGGCGATACGCAGTATTTT. The rearrangement joins TRBV9 to TRBJ2-3, with 7 bases aligning to TRBD1. Unmatched junction bases numbered 9, after V lost 2 bases and J lost 6 bases. The CDR3 totals 15 residues. Germline loops: CDR1 SGDLS, CDR2 YYNGEE. The complete variable domain, with remaining parts taken from reference TRBV9 and TRBJ2-3, reads DSGVTQTPKHLITATGQRVTLRCSPRSGDLSVYWYQQSLDQGLQFLIQYYNGEERAKGNILERFSAQQFPDLHSELNLSSLELGDSALYFCASSVRDRGGDTQYFGPGTRLTVL.

As concerns this clone: A much more abundant neighbour one base away suggests this may be a read error. Other DNA sequences from this sample encode an identical CDR3 as well. The chain combines TRBV5-6 with TRBJ1-6, with unresolved D. Germline V lookup: CDR1 SGHDT, CDR2 YYEEEE. The CDR3 consists of 12 residues. CDR3 nucleotides: TGTGCCAGCAGCTTTAAGAATTCACCCCTCCATTTT. Protein product: CASSFKNSPLHF.

This chain uses TRBV5-1 with TRBJ2-3, with D possibly TRBD2 on 6 matching bases. The germline CDR1 and CDR2 sequences are SGHRS and YFSETQ. Trimming stripped 2 bases from V and 5 bases from J, with 12 bases between. The CDR3 spans 14 residues. CDR3 coding DNA: TGCGCCAGCAGCTTTCTTTCCGGGGGAGATACGCAGTATTTT. It is translated as CASSFLSGGDTQYF.

This clone occurred a few times. The chain combines TRBV19 with TRBJ2-3; D may correspond to TRBD1 or TRBD2 (6 bases each). The CDR3 loop spans 15 amino acids. The germline V gene encodes CDR1 LNHDA and CDR2 SQIVND (reference sequence). V was clipped by 6 bases and J by 3 bases, with 16 bases between them. The CDR3 reads CASSSPRRGTDTQYF. In DNA form, the CDR3 reads TGTGCCAGTAGCTCCCCTAGGAGGGGGACAGATACGCAGTATTTT.

The rearrangement links TRBV27 to TRBJ2-3; 10 positions agree with TRBD2. The CDR3 is 17 residues long. J lost 7 bases, V lost 1 base, and 11 bases had no gene match. Germline CDR1 is MNHEY and CDR2 is SMNVEV (reference sequence). The CDR3 is CASSLYTSGTTQNTQYF. For the CDR3, the DNA is TGTGCCAGCAGTTTATATACTAGCGGGACTACGCAAAATACGCAGTATTTT.

The gene calls are TRBV7-9 and TRBJ2-3, with TRBD2 identical over 7 bases. Germline V gives CDR1 SEHNR, CDR2 FQNEAQ (reference sequence). The V segment lost 0 bases and the J segment 1 base; nucleotides outside the gene matches: 4. This CDR3 has 16 residues. The CDR3 is CASSLAAGVGTDTQYF. The CDR3, as DNA: TGTGCCAGCAGCTTAGCGGCGGGAGTGGGCACAGATACGCAGTATTTT.

The CDR3 DNA sequence: TGTGCCAGTAGAGACAGGGGGAAGGGTGCAGATACGCAGTATTTT. It codes for CASRDRGKGADTQYF. The chain couples TRBV19 to TRBJ2-3; 9 bases map to TRBD1. CDR1 LNHDA and CDR2 SQIVND come from the germline V gene (reference sequence). CDR3 length: 15 amino acids. With 6 bases clipped from V and 4 bases from J, the junction kept 8 bases outside the gene matches.

This clone was found a few times. The V and J genes are TRBV30 and TRBJ2-1, with 10 bases that match TRBD1. The V gene end was trimmed by 4 bases and the J gene end by 9 bases; junction bases not matched to a gene: 9. CDR3 length: 14 amino acids. The germline CDR1 and CDR2 sequences are GTSNPN and SVGIG (reference sequence). The CDR3, as DNA: TGTGCCTGGACTTCAGGGACAGGGGTTGGTGAGCAGTTCTTC. Translated, it gives CAWTSGTGVGEQFF.

V gene TRBV28 combines with J gene TRBJ2-7, with 16 bases identical to TRBD2. This CDR3 region has 17 residues. Germline assignment: CDR1 MDHEN and CDR2 SYDVKM. V shed 4 bases, J shed 2 bases, and the junction held 5 bases outside the gene matches. The chain's CDR3 is CASSSTGLAGGPYEQYF. The CDR3 DNA reads as TGTGCCAGCAGTTCGACGGGACTAGCGGGAGGGCCCTACGAGCAGTACTTC.

This sequence joins TRBV2 and TRBJ1-1; D remains unclear. The CDR3 totals 16 residues. In germline, CDR1 is SNHLY, CDR2 FYNNEI. V lost 2 bases to trimming and J lost 1 base, with 14 bases between them. The chain's CDR3 is CASSEPSRYPNTEAFF. The CDR3 region has the DNA TGTGCCAGCAGTGAACCTTCAAGGTATCCGAACACTGAAGCTTTCTTT. The whole variable domain, filled in from reference TRBV2 and TRBJ1-1, reads EPEVTQTPSHQVTQMGQEVILRCVPISNHLYFYWYRQILGQKVEFLVSFYNNEISEKSEIFDDQFSVERPDGSNFTLKIRSTKLEDSAMYFCASSEPSRYPNTEAFFGQGTRLTVV.

The chain combines TRBV6-5 with TRBJ1-2; the D gene is possibly TRBD1 (5 bases). This CDR3 spans 15 amino acids. Per the germline V gene, CDR1 is MNHEY and CDR2 is SVGAGI. Trimming took off 0 bases at V and 7 bases at J, with 15 bases between the two ends. CDR3 protein: CASSYSRGVEFGYTF. DNA for the CDR3: TGTGCCAGCAGTTACTCGAGGGGAGTAGAGTTTGGCTACACCTTC.

V usage is TRBV5-4 and J usage is TRBJ2-3; TRBD1 matches at 12 bases. Germline V gives CDR1 SGHNT, CDR2 YYREEE (reference sequence). The CDR3 runs 15 residues. Trimming cost V 5 bases and J 5 bases; bases outside gene matches: 6. CDR3 in amino acids: CASREGQGARDTQYF. CDR3 bases: TGTGCCAGCAGGGAGGGACAGGGGGCTAGAGATACGCAGTATTTT.

The rearrangement uses TRBV7-2 and TRBJ2-7; 8 bases align to TRBD2. Germline V gives CDR1 SGHTA, CDR2 FQGNSA. With 5 bases clipped from V and 1 base from J, the junction kept 10 bases outside the gene matches. There are 16 residues in the CDR3. The CDR3 region is CASSPWTSQQSYEQYF. The DNA of the CDR3 is TGTGCCAGCAGCCCTTGGACTAGCCAACAGTCCTACGAGCAGTACTTC.

Comments on this clone: This clone may be a read error of a much larger clone one base away. This specimen includes other DNA sequences encoding the same CDR3. CDR3 protein: CASSPTGGTTEAFF. CDR3 DNA: TGTGCCAGCAGCCCCACGGGAGGGACCACTGAAGCTTTCTTT. The rearrangement links TRBV7-3 to TRBJ1-1, with D perhaps TRBD1 (5 bases). The CDR3 sequence is 14 residues long. V was cut by 5 bases and J by 4 bases, with 14 bases left in between. Germline V gives CDR1 SGHTA, CDR2 FQGTGA.

J is TRBJ2-7 and V is TRBV6-5; D perhaps matches TRBD2 (6 bases). Germline V lookup: CDR1 MNHEY, CDR2 SVGAGI. V was pared by 8 bases and J by 3 bases, with 14 bases between. There are 13 residues in the CDR3. The CDR3 here is CASGGQGRYEQYF. CDR3 nucleotide sequence: TGTGCCAGCGGAGGGCAAGGACGCTACGAGCAGTACTTC.